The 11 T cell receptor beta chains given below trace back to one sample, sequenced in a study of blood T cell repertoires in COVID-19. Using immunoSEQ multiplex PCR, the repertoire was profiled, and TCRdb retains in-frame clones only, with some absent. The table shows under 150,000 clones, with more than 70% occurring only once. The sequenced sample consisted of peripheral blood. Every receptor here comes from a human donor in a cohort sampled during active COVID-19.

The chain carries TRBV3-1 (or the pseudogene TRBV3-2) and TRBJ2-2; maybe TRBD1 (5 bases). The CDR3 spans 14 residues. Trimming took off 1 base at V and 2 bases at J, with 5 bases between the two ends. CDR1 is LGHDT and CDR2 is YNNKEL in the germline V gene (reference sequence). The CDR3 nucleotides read TGTGCCAGCAGCCAAGGGGGCAACACCGGGGAGCTGTTTTTT. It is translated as CASSQGGNTGELFF.

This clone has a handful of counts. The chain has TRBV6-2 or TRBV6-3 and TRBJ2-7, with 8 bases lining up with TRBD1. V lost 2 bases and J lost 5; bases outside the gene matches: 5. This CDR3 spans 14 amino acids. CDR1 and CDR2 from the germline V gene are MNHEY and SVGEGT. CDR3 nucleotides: TGTGCCAGCAGTTACGATATGACAGGGGACGAGCAGTACTTC. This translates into CASSYDMTGDEQYF.

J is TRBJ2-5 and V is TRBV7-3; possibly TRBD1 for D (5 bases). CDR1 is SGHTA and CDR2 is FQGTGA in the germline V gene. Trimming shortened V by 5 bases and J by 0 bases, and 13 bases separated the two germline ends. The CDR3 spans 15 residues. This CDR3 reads CASSPHPGYQETQYF. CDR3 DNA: TGTGCCAGCAGCCCACACCCAGGGTACCAAGAGACCCAGTACTTC.

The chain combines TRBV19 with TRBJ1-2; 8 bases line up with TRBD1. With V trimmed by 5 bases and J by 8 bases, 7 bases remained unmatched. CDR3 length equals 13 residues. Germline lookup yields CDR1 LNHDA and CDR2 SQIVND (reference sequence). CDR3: CASSLQGARGYTF. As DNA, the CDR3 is TGTGCCAGTAGTCTGCAGGGGGCAAGAGGCTACACCTTC. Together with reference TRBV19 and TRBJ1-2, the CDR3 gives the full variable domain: DGGITQSPKYLFRKEGQNVTLSCEQNLNHDAMYWYRQDPGQGLRLIYYSQIVNDFQKGDIAEGYSVSREKKESFPLTVTSAQKNPTAFYLCASSLQGARGYTFGSGTRLTVV.

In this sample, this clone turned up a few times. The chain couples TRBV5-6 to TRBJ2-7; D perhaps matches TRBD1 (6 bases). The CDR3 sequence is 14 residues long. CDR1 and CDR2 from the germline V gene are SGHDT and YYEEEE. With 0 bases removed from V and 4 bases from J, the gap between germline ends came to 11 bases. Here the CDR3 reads CASSLDRVGYEQYF. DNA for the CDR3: TGTGCCAGCAGCTTGGACAGGGTAGGATACGAGCAGTACTTC.

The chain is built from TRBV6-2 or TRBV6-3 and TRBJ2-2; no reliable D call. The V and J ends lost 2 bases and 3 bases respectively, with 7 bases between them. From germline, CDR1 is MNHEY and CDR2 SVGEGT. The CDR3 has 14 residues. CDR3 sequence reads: CASSYNRHTGELFF. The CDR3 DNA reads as TGTGCCAGCAGTTACAACAGACACACCGGGGAGCTGTTTTTT.

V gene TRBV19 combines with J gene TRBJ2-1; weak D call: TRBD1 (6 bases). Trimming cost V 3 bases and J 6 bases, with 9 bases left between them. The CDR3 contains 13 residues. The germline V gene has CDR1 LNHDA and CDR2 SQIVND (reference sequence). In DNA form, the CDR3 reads TGTGCCAGTAGTATCGGACAGATCAATGAGCAGTTCTTC. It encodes CASSIGQINEQFF.

The CDR3 sequence: CASRTGGHRDTQYF. The CDR3 bases are TGTGCCAGCCGAACGGGGGGGCATAGAGATACGCAGTATTTT. V is TRBV5-6 and J is TRBJ2-3, with 8 bases fitting TRBD2. The CDR3 spans 14 residues. Per germline, CDR1 SGHDT and CDR2 YYEEEE. V was clipped by 7 bases and J by 5 bases; unmatched bases: 9.

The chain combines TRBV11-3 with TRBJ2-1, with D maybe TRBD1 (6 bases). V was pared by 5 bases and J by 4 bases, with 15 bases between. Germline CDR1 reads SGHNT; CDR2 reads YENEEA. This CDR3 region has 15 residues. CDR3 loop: CASSIGGRQYNEQFF. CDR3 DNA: TGTGCCAGCAGCATAGGGGGTAGACAGTACAATGAGCAGTTCTTC.

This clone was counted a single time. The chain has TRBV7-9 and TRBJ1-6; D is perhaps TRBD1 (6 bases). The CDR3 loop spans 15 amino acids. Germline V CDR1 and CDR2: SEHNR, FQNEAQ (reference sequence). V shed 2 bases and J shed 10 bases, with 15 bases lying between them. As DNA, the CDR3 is TGTGCCAGCAGCTTATCTGGGGGCGGGTTCTCACCCCTCCACTTT. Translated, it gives CASSLSGGGFSPLHF.

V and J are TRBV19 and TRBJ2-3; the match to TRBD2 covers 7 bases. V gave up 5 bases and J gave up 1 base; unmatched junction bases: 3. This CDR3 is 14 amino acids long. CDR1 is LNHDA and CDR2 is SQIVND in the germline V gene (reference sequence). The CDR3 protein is CASSESGGTDTQYF. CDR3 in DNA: TGTGCCAGTAGTGAGAGCGGGGGCACAGATACGCAGTATTTT. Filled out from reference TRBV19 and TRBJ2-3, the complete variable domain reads DGGITQSPKYLFRKEGQNVTLSCEQNLNHDAMYWYRQDPGQGLRLIYYSQIVNDFQKGDIAEGYSVSREKKESFPLTVTSAQKNPTAFYLCASSESGGTDTQYFGPGTRLTVL.